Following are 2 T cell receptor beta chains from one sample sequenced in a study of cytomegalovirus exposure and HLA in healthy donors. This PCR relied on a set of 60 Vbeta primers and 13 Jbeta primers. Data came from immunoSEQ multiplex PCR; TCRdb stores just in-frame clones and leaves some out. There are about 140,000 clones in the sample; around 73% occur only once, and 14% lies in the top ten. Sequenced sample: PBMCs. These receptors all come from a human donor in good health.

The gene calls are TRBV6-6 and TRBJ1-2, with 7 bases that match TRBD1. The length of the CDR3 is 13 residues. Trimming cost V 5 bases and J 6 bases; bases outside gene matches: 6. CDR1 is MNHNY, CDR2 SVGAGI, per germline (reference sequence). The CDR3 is CASSLITGDGYTF. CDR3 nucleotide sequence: TGTGCCAGCAGTCTTATTACAGGGGATGGCTACACCTTC.

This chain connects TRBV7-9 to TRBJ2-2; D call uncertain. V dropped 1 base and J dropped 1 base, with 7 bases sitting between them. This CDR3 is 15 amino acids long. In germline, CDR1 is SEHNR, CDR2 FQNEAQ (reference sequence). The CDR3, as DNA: TGTGCCAGCAGCTTAGAGAGCTGGAACACCGGGGAGCTGTTTTTT. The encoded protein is CASSLESWNTGELFF.